Below are 12 T cell receptor beta chains sequenced from a single sample in a study of cytomegalovirus exposure and HLA in healthy donors. This PCR relied on a set of 60 Vbeta primers and 13 Jbeta primers. The table came from immunoSEQ multiplex PCR; TCRdb's copy has only in-frame clones and leaves some out. The repertoire holds 150,000 or so clones, 70% to 85% seen once, with 2.1% in the top ten. The sequencing sample was made of PBMCs. Every receptor here comes from a man aged 30 to 39 in good health and CMV-seronegative.

The chain carries TRBV5-1 and TRBJ1-1; TRBD1 matches 7 bases. V shed 0 bases, J shed 5 bases, and the junction held 4 bases outside the gene matches. The CDR3 has 14 residues. CDR1 is SGHRS and CDR2 is YFSETQ in the germline V gene. This CDR3 is CASSLDRGRTEAFF. The CDR3 DNA reads TGCGCCAGCAGCTTGGACAGGGGTAGGACTGAAGCTTTCTTT.

V usage is TRBV28 and J usage is TRBJ1-4; 7 nucleotides align to TRBD1. Germline values: CDR1 MDHEN, CDR2 SYDVKM. V lost 8 bases, J lost 4 bases, and 13 bases stayed unmatched. The CDR3 runs 16 residues. In nucleotides, the CDR3 is TGTGCCAGCGTTACCGGGACAGAGCCTCTTAATGAAAAACTGTTTTTT. Translating gives CASVTGTEPLNEKLFF.

The chain has TRBV6-6 and TRBJ1-1, with D maybe TRBD1 (5 bases). Germline V gene lookup returns CDR1 MNHNY and CDR2 SVGAGI (reference sequence). Trimming took off 5 bases at V and 5 bases at J, with 18 bases between the two ends. The CDR3 spans 15 residues. The CDR3 nucleotides are TGTGCCAGCAGTACCCGGTGGGGGGGAGGGACTGAAGCTTTCTTT. Its translation: CASSTRWGGGTEAFF.

This chain links TRBV2 with TRBJ2-1; D is ambiguous. Germline V gene data show CDR1 as SNHLY and CDR2 as FYNNEI. Deletions cut 1 base from V and 9 bases from J, with 7 bases between. The CDR3 spans 12 residues. This CDR3 reads CASSEVVREQFF. CDR3 nucleotide sequence: TGTGCCAGCAGTGAAGTCGTTCGTGAGCAGTTCTTC.

The chain carries TRBV5-5 and TRBJ2-2; 7 bases line up with TRBD1. The germline V gene has CDR1 SGHKS and CDR2 YYEKEE (reference sequence). The J segment lost 6 bases and the V segment lost 6 bases, leaving 11 bases of the junction unmatched. This CDR3 has 15 amino acids. CDR3 coding DNA: TGTGCCAGCACCCTAACGACAGGGTTGTCCGGGGAGCTGTTTTTT. Translation: CASTLTTGLSGELFF.

The chain carries TRBV10-2 and TRBJ2-2; D is ambiguous. Trimming shortened V by 2 bases and J by 5 bases, and 6 bases separated the two germline ends. The CDR3 sequence is 13 residues long. The germline CDR1 and CDR2 sequences are WSHSY and SAAADI. The CDR3 region has the DNA TGCGCCAGCAGTGAGCCGGGTACCGGGGAGCTGTTTTTT. Translation: CASSEPGTGELFF.

The chain links TRBV7-6 to TRBJ1-3; D may be TRBD1 (6 bases). The germline CDR1 and CDR2 sequences are SGHVS and FNYEAQ. Deletions cut 1 base from V and 4 bases from J, with 11 bases between. CDR3 length: 15 amino acids. CDR3 bases: TGTGCCAGCAGCTTAGAGTCAGGGGAAGGAAACACCATATATTTT. This sequence encodes CASSLESGEGNTIYF.

This clone appeared a single time. The chain joins TRBV7-3 to TRBJ1-3; the match to TRBD1 covers 10 bases. CDR1 and CDR2 (germline): SGHTA, FQGTGA. V shed 5 bases and J 8 bases; nucleotides not matched to a gene: 3. This CDR3 has 13 amino acids. The CDR3 here is CASSPGQGDTIYF. The CDR3 bases are TGTGCCAGCAGCCCCGGACAGGGGGACACCATATATTTT.

This clone showed up just a few times. V gene TRBV5-5 combines with J gene TRBJ1-4, with 8 nucleotides matching TRBD1. Germline V lookup: CDR1 SGHKS, CDR2 YYEKEE (reference sequence). Trimming removed 0 bases from V and 7 bases from J; junction bases left unmatched: 2. The CDR3 loop spans 14 amino acids. CDR3 bases: TGTGCCAGCAGCTTGGGACAGGGGAGTGAAAAACTGTTTTTT. Protein: CASSLGQGSEKLFF.

The chain uses TRBV25-1 and TRBJ1-1; 7 bases map to TRBD1. This CDR3 contains 13 residues. V shed 4 bases and J 4 bases; nucleotides not matched to a gene: 3. CDR1 is MGHDK, CDR2 SYGVNS, per germline. The CDR3 DNA is TGTGCCAGCAGTGGCTACAGGGGCACTGAAGCTTTCTTT. This sequence encodes CASSGYRGTEAFF.

The chain is built from TRBV5-8 and TRBJ1-4, with TRBD1 identical over 8 bases. The CDR3 has 15 residues. V was pared by 2 bases and J by 8 bases, with 8 bases of the junction left unmatched. Per germline, CDR1 SGHTS and CDR2 YDEGEE. CDR3 amino acids: CASSFRGTGGEKLFF. DNA for the CDR3: TGTGCCAGCAGCTTTCGTGGGACAGGAGGGGAAAAACTGTTTTTT.

This chain connects TRBV6-5 to TRBJ1-4; 8 nucleotides line up with TRBD1. This CDR3 region has 14 residues. V dropped 6 bases and J dropped 6; count of bases not matched to a gene: 6. The germline V gene has CDR1 MNHEY and CDR2 SVGAGI. The CDR3 sequence: CASSLRGLHEKLFF. CDR3 DNA: TGTGCCAGCAGCCTCAGGGGGCTTCATGAAAAACTGTTTTTT.